The source of this T cell receptor (beta chain) is a study of T cell responses to AZD1222 COVID-19 vaccine. Whole-study findings and limits: Nearly half of the spike-specific TCRs reportedly recognize variant regions that carry no mutations.

The table came from immunoSEQ multiplex PCR; TCRdb's copy has only in-frame clones and leaves some out. Among approximately 170,000 clones listed, 88% were seen once. CDR3 size: 14 residues. Germline CDR1 MRHNA, CDR2 SNTAGT. Trimming shortened V by 6 bases and J by 3 bases, and 12 bases separated the two germline ends. About this clone itself: What it recognizes is unknown.

This sequence joins TRBV6-4 and TRBJ1-5; D gene unclear. The TCR was taken from an adult who received the AZD1222 COVID-19 vaccine. The material sequenced was peripheral blood, taken 28 days after the second AZD1222 dose. The CDR3: CASSPDLNNQPQHF. In DNA form, the CDR3 reads TGTGCCAGCAGCCCGGACCTTAACAATCAGCCCCAGCATTTT.